The entry that follows covers one T cell receptor beta chain sequence. This CDR3 contains 12 residues. Germline V gene sequence: CDR1 SEHNR, CDR2 FQNEAQ (reference sequence). V lost 7 bases to trimming and J lost 13 bases, with 19 bases between them. Assay used: immunoSEQ multiplex PCR; TCRdb lists only in-frame clones, some missing. The sample has roughly 450,000 clones; about 92% are singletons. The entry originates in a study of blood T cell repertoires in COVID-19. This sequence was found in a man aged 18 to 29 who had recovered from COVID-19. The chain has TRBV7-9 and TRBJ1-2; D might be TRBD1 (5 bases). Sequenced: PBMCs or T cells enriched from blood (not recorded which). The CDR3 DNA is TGTGCCAGCACCGTTGGACAAGACGTTCCCACCTTC. This translates into CASTVGQDVPTF.